This T cell receptor (beta chain) was retrieved from a study of neurological immune-mediated disorders. Findings and limits, study-wide: HTLV-1-associated myelopathy displayed the greatest TCR clonal expansion, and multiple sclerosis exhibited the smallest, lower than that of healthy controls.

This CDR3 has 12 amino acids. The junction had 9 bases not matched to a gene; V was cut back by 6 bases and J by 13 bases. CDR1 is DFQATT, CDR2 SNEGSKA, per germline (reference sequence). Each TCR transcript was tagged with a 10-nucleotide random UMI during 5'RACE. TCRdb processed the 5' RACE reads anew with MiXCR; each CDR3 protein has one entry. The sample lists 45,000 to 60,000 distinct CDR3 sequences, around 4% occurring once. This clonotype came up many times. Its target is not known. The sequencing input was PBMCs. This receptor was taken from a man aged 25 to 45 with multiple sclerosis. The J gene is TRBJ2-1, the V gene TRBV20-1; 10 bases are shared with TRBD1. The CDR3 DNA is TGCAGTGCGAAACCGGGACAGGGGCTCCAGTTCTTC. The encoded protein is CSAKPGQGLQFF.